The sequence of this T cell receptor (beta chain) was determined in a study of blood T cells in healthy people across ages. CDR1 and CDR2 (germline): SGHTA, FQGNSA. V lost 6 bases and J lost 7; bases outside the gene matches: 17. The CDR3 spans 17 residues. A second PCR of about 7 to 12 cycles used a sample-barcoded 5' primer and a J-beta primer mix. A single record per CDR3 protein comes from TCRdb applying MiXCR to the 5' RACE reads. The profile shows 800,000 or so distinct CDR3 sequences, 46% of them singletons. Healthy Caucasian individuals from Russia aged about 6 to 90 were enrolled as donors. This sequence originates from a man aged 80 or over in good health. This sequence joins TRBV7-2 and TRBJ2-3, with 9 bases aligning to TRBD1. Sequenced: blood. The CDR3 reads CASSDLGGTGTTNTQYF. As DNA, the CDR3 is TGTGCCAGCAGTGACTTGGGTGGGACAGGGACGACAAATACGCAGTATTTT.